The 22 T cell receptor beta chains below were found in one sample sequenced in a study of shared clonotypes between healthy human individuals. The protocol was immunoSEQ multiplex PCR, while the TCRdb copy is restricted to in-frame clones and leaves out a portion. The table shows more than 2 million clones, with 85% to 95% occurring only once. What was sequenced was naive CD4+ T cells sorted from blood. Indicated subset: CD45RA+ positively selected. These receptors were collected from a man aged 18-30 years in good health.

The chain has TRBV15 and TRBJ1-2; perhaps TRBD1 as D (5 bases). The CDR3 runs 19 residues. V lost 0 bases to trimming and J lost 5 bases, with 25 bases between them. Germline V lookup: CDR1 LNHNV, CDR2 YYDKDF (reference sequence). The CDR3 region is CATSRDLGSKGLRGYGYTF. CDR3 in DNA: TGTGCCACCAGCAGAGATCTTGGGTCGAAGGGATTGAGGGGTTATGGCTACACCTTC.

With regard to this clone: Given a much more abundant clone one base away, this may be a read error. V and J are TRBV5-5 and TRBJ1-5; D ambiguous. Germline CDR1 is SGHKS and CDR2 is YYEKEE (reference sequence). The CDR3 loop spans 13 amino acids. Between the trimmed V and J ends, which lost 0 bases and 1 base, there was a span of 2 bases. CDR3 DNA sequence: TGTGCCAGCAGCTTGGGGAGCAATCAGCCCCAGCATTTT. It is translated as CASSLGSNQPQHF.

The rearrangement uses TRBV7-2 and TRBJ1-2, with D perhaps TRBD1 (5 bases). CDR3 length: 13 amino acids. V dropped 2 bases and J dropped 7 bases, with 11 bases sitting between them. The germline V gene has CDR1 SGHTA and CDR2 FQGNSA. In nucleotides, the CDR3 is TGTGCCAGCAGCTTACCCGGGGACGGTGGCTACACCTTC. This translates into CASSLPGDGGYTF.

The chain combines TRBV4-2 with TRBJ2-4, with 10 bases matching TRBD1. J was trimmed by 0 bases and V by 3 bases; bases with no gene match: 11. This CDR3 has 19 amino acids. Germline V lookup: CDR1 LGHNA, CDR2 YNFKEQ. The CDR3 DNA follows: TGTGCCAGCAGCCAGGAGGACAGGGGGGCGAAACTAGCCAAAAACATTCAGTACTTC. This gives the protein CASSQEDRGAKLAKNIQYF.

The chain is built from TRBV6-1 and TRBJ2-7, with D possibly being TRBD1 (6 bases). Germline V CDR1 and CDR2: MNHNS, SASEGT. The length of the CDR3 is 13 residues. Trimming removed 5 bases at V and 3 bases at J, with 11 bases between. The CDR3 reads CASSSDRLYEQYF. In DNA, the CDR3 is TGTGCCAGCAGTTCTGACAGGCTCTACGAGCAGTACTTC.

This sequence joins TRBV28 and TRBJ1-5, with D possibly TRBD1 on 5 matching bases. Germline V gene sequence: CDR1 MDHEN, CDR2 SYDVKM. This CDR3 is 11 amino acids long. V lost 3 bases and J lost 10, with 7 bases in between. CDR3 DNA: TGTGCCAGCAGTTTCGGGGCCCCCCAGCATTTT. It encodes CASSFGAPQHF.

The chain carries TRBV5-1 and TRBJ2-3; 8 bases agree with TRBD2. Germline loops: CDR1 SGHRS, CDR2 YFSETQ. The trim removed 6 bases at V and 0 bases at J, leaving 3 bases unmatched. This CDR3 contains 14 residues. Here the CDR3 reads CASKPSGSTDTQYF. The DNA of the CDR3 is TGCGCCAGCAAGCCTAGCGGGAGCACAGATACGCAGTATTTT.

The chain carries TRBV10-2 and TRBJ1-4, with D possibly being TRBD1 (6 bases). This CDR3 is built from 14 residues. CDR1 WSHSY and CDR2 SAAADI come from the germline V gene. Between the trimmed V and J ends, which lost 3 bases and 7 bases, there was a span of 12 bases. The CDR3 sequence: CASSEGGLSEKLFF. DNA for the CDR3: TGCGCCAGCAGTGAAGGGGGGTTGAGTGAAAAACTGTTTTTT.

The chain is built from TRBV2 and TRBJ1-2, with D tentatively TRBD1 (5 bases). CDR3 length: 13 residues. Trimming left V 7 bases short and J 6 bases short, with 15 bases between. From germline, CDR1 is SNHLY and CDR2 FYNNEI. CDR3 DNA: TGTGCCAGCATTTGGGGCCGGACGGATGGCTACACCTTC. Protein: CASIWGRTDGYTF.

The V gene is TRBV6-6, the J gene TRBJ2-7; D is possibly TRBD1 (6 bases). Trimming removed 3 bases from V and 2 bases from J, with 14 bases in between. The CDR3 has 15 residues. The V gene's germline CDR1 is MNHNY and CDR2 SVGAGI (reference sequence). Here the CDR3 reads CASSYQPQGPYEQYF. Here the CDR3 DNA reads TGTGCCAGCAGTTATCAACCACAGGGACCCTACGAGCAGTACTTC.

This sequence joins TRBV29-1 and TRBJ1-2; 8 positions agree with TRBD1. CDR1 is SQVTM, CDR2 ANQGSEA, per germline. Trimming cost V 0 bases and J 9 bases; bases outside gene matches: 9. The CDR3 is 14 residues long. The CDR3 loop is CSVEDRTGFRSYTF. The CDR3 coding sequence is TGCAGCGTTGAAGATCGGACAGGGTTCAGGAGCTACACCTTC.

The chain carries TRBV19 and TRBJ1-5; D gene ambiguous. This CDR3 is 14 amino acids long. Germline CDR1 and CDR2: LNHDA and SQIVND (reference sequence). With 6 bases removed from V and 0 bases from J, the gap between germline ends came to 9 bases. CDR3 loop: CASSPSGSNQPQHF. CDR3 sequence (DNA): TGTGCCAGTAGCCCATCCGGTAGCAATCAGCCCCAGCATTTT.

The chain employs TRBV30 and TRBJ1-4; the match to TRBD1 covers 12 bases. The CDR3 runs 13 residues. The trim removed 5 bases at V and 7 bases at J, leaving 2 bases unmatched. CDR1 and CDR2 from the germline V gene are GTSNPN and SVGIG (reference sequence). The CDR3 loop reads CAWGTGGIEKLFF. The CDR3 DNA is TGTGCCTGGGGGACAGGGGGCATTGAAAAACTGTTTTTT.

This chain connects TRBV10-2 to TRBJ2-7; 12 nucleotides match TRBD1. Germline CDR1 WSHSY, CDR2 SAAADI. After removal of 4 bases from V and 6 bases from J, the junction contained 13 bases not matched to a gene. The CDR3 contains 17 residues. As DNA, the CDR3 is TGCGCCAGCAGTGGAGTCATGGTAGGGACAGGGGGCTCCGAGCAGTACTTC. Residues: CASSGVMVGTGGSEQYF.

The rearrangement uses TRBV5-6 and TRBJ1-5, with 8 bases that match TRBD1. The CDR3 loop spans 14 amino acids. CDR1 SGHDT and CDR2 YYEEEE come from the germline V gene. V was pared by 4 bases and J by 4 bases, with 4 bases of the junction left unmatched. DNA of the CDR3: TGTGCCAGCAGCCGCCGGACAGGGAATCAGCCCCAGCATTTT. It codes for CASSRRTGNQPQHF.

This rearrangement joins TRBV18 to TRBJ2-7; 7 bases align to TRBD2. Germline V gene lookup returns CDR1 KGHSH and CDR2 LQKENI. V was pared by 3 bases and J by 2 bases, with 16 bases of the junction left unmatched. This CDR3 is 18 amino acids long. The CDR3 here is CASSPRGETGGPPYEQYF. In DNA, the CDR3 is TGTGCCAGCTCACCGAGGGGTGAGACGGGGGGACCCCCCTACGAGCAGTACTTC.

The rearrangement uses TRBV29-1 and TRBJ2-7, with D unresolved. Germline assignment: CDR1 SQVTM and CDR2 ANQGSEA. This CDR3 region has 12 residues. Trimming took 7 bases from V and 5 from J, leaving 15 bases between them. The CDR3 region has the DNA TGCAGCGCCGATGACACCACCCACGAGCAGTACTTC. It specifies CSADDTTHEQYF.

The chain is built from TRBV18 and TRBJ1-2; 8 bases fit TRBD1. In germline, CDR1 is KGHSH, CDR2 LQKENI. The CDR3 has 14 amino acids. V dropped 3 bases and J dropped 5; count of bases not matched to a gene: 5. CDR3 amino acids: CASSPGQGEYGYTF. DNA of the CDR3: TGTGCCAGCTCACCCGGACAGGGAGAGTATGGCTACACCTTC.

This chain links TRBV19 with TRBJ2-3; the D is unclear. CDR1 is LNHDA, CDR2 SQIVND, per germline (reference sequence). CDR3 length: 14 amino acids. The V end lost 4 bases, the J end lost 1 base, and 9 bases lay between the germline ends. The DNA for the CDR3 is TGTGCCAGTAGTAAATCACGTGGCACAGATACGCAGTATTTT. Translation: CASSKSRGTDTQYF.

CDR3 loop: CASSLEQGPHYGYTF. The CDR3 DNA reads as TGTGCCAGCAGCTTGGAGCAGGGCCCGCACTATGGCTACACCTTC. The chain has TRBV5-5 and TRBJ1-2; possible D gene TRBD1, 5 bases. V lost 0 bases and J 3 bases, leaving 12 bases between the germline ends. Germline loops: CDR1 SGHKS, CDR2 YYEKEE (reference sequence). The CDR3 totals 15 residues.

With respect to this clone: In the same sample, other DNA sequences code for this CDR3. The V gene is TRBV29-1, the J gene TRBJ2-5, with D maybe TRBD2 (5 bases). CDR1 is SQVTM, CDR2 ANQGSEA, per germline. The CDR3 consists of 11 residues. The germline V and J ends were trimmed by 4 bases and 4 bases, with 7 bases remaining between them. In DNA form, the CDR3 reads TGCAGCGTTGTTGGAGGAGAGACCCAGTACTTC. Protein sequence: CSVVGGETQYF.

The chain joins TRBV6-6 to TRBJ1-6, with TRBD1 matching 7 bases. The CDR3 has 15 residues. After removal of 7 bases from V and 10 bases from J, the junction contained 13 bases not matched to a gene. The germline gives CDR1 MNHNY, CDR2 SVGAGI (reference sequence). The DNA of the CDR3 is TGTGCCAGCACCCACGGAACAGGGGTAGGGTCACCCCTCCACTTT. Its translation: CASTHGTGVGSPLHF.